This TCR beta chain appears in the sequencing data of a study of blood T cell repertoires in COVID-19. Study-level background: Sites in the United States, Italy and Spain provided acute and convalescent COVID-19 samples. In each case, the material was cDNA or gDNA derived from T cells, B-cell-depleted T cells, or PBMCs.

In the source study's methods: Reference gene primer amplification yielded estimated nucleated cell counts. Sequencing was performed with immunoSEQ multiplex PCR; in TCRdb, only in-frame clones are kept and a portion is missing. For V, J and clone size, that table is used; D and trimming come from the DNA. The sample has roughly 43,000 clones; 80% to 90% are singletons. This CDR3 region has 16 residues. Germline assignment: CDR1 SGHVS and CDR2 FQNEAQ. J was trimmed by 4 bases and V by 5 bases; bases with no gene match: 9. Sequencing used peripheral blood. The clonotype comes from a human donor in a cohort sampled during active COVID-19. The donor label of this sample is uncertain. The chain joins TRBV7-8 to TRBJ2-5; 11 bases line up with TRBD2. The CDR3 protein is CASSNRPGTSGETQYF. In DNA, the CDR3 is TGTGCCAGCAGCAACCGACCCGGGACTAGCGGAGAGACCCAGTACTTC.